The present entry profiles one T cell receptor (beta chain) with its context. Assay used: immunoSEQ multiplex PCR; TCRdb lists only in-frame clones, some missing. The table shows 250,000 to 300,000 clones, with around 86% occurring only once. This entry belongs to a study of blood T cell repertoires in COVID-19. The wider study: Sample material is recorded as cDNA or gDNA derived from T cells, B-cell-depleted T cells, or PBMCs.

Trimming stripped 2 bases from V and 7 bases from J, with 7 bases between. CDR1 and CDR2 from the germline V gene are SGHRS and YFSETQ. This CDR3 has 12 amino acids. Sample: peripheral blood. The source of this sequence is a man between 18 and 29 years old with active or convalescent COVID-19. J is TRBJ2-1 and V is TRBV5-1; unclear D gene. CDR3 region: CASSFTNNEQFF. Written as DNA, the CDR3 is TGCGCCAGCAGCTTCACAAATAATGAGCAGTTCTTC.